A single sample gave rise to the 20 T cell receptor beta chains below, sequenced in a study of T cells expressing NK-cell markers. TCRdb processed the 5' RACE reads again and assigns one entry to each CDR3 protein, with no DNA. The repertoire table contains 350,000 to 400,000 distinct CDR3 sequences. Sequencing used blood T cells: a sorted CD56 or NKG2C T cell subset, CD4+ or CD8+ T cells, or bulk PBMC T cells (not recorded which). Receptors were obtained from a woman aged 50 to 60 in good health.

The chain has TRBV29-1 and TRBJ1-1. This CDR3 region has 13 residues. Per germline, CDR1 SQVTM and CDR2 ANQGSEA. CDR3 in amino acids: CSVEGHSYTEAFF. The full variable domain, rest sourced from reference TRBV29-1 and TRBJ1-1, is SAVISQKPSRDICQRGTSLTIQCQVDSQVTMMFWYRQQPGQSLTLIATANQGSEATYESGFVIDKFPISRPNLTFSTLTVSNMSPEDSSIYLCSVEGHSYTEAFFGQGTRLTVV.

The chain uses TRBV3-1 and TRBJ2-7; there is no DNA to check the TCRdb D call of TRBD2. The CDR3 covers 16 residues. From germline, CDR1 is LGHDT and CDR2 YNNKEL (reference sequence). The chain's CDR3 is CASSPSGRATTYEQYF.

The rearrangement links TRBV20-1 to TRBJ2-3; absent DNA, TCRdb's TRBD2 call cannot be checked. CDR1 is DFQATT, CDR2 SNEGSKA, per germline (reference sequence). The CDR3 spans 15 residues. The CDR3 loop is CSAPRTSGRTDTQYF.

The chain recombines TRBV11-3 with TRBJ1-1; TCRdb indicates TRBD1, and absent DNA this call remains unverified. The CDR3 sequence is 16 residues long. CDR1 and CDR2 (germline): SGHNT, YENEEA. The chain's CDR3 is CASSTGTRGGDTEAFF.

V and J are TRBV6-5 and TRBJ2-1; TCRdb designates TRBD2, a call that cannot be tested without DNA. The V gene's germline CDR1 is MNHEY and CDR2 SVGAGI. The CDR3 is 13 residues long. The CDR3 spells CASMASGSNEQFF.

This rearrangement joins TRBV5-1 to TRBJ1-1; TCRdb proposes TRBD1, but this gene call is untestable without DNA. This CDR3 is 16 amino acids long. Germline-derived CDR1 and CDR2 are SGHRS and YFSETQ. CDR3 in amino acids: CASSLTGMGMNTEAFF.

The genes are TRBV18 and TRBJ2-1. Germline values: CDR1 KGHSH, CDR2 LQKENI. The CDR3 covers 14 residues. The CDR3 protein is CASSPRESLNEQFF.

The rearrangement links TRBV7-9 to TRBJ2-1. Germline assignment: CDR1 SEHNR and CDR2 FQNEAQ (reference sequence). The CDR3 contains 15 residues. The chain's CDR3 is CASSFGEPTYNEQFF.

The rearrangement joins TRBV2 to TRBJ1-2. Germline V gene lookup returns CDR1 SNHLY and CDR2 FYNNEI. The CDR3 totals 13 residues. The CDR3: CASSDSQVYGYTF.

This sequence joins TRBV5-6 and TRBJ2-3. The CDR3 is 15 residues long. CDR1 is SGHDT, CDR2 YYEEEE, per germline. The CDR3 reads CASSYLRVDTDTQYF.

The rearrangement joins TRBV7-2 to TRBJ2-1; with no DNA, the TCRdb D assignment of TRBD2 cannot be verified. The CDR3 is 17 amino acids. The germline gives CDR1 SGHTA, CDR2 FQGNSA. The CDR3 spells CASSPRSGSRSYNEQFF.

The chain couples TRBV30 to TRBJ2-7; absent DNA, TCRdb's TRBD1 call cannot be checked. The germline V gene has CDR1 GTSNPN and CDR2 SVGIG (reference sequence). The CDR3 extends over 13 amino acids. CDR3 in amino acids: CAWSDLTGGEQYF.

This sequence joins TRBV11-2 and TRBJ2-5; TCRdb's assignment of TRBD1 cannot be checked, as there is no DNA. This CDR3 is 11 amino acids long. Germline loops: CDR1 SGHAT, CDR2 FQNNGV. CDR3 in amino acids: CASSLRTGLYF. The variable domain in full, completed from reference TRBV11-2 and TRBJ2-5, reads EAGVAQSPRYKIIEKRQSVAFWCNPISGHATLYWYQQILGQGPKLLIQFQNNGVVDDSQLPKDRFSAERLKGVDSTLKIQPAKLEDSAVYLCASSLRTGLYFGPGTRLLVL.

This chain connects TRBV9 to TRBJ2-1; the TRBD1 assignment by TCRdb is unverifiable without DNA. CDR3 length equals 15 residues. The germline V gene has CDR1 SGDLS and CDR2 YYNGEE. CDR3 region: CASSVATGASNEQFF.

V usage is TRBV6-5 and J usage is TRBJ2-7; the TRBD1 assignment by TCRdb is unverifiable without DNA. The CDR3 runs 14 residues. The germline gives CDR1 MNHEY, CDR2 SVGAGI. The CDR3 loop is CASSYGTPSYEQYF.

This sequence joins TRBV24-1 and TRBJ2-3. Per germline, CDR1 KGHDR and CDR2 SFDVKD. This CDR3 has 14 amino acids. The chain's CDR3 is CATPADSSTDTQYF.

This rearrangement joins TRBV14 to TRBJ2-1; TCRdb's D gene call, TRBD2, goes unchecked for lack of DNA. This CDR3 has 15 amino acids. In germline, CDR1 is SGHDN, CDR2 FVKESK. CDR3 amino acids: CASSPQGLAGHEQFF. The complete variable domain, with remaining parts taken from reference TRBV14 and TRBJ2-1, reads EAGVTQFPSHSVIEKGQTVTLRCDPISGHDNLYWYRRVMGKEIKFLLHFVKESKQDESGMPNNRFLAERTGGTYSTLKVQPAELEDSGVYFCASSPQGLAGHEQFFGPGTRLTVL.

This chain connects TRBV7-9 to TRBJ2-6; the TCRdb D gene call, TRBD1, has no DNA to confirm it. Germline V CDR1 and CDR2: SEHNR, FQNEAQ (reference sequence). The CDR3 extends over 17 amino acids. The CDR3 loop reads CASKLVGPNSGANVLTF.

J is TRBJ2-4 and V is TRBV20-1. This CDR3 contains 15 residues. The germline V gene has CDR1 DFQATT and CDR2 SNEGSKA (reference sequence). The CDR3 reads CSASRQGLAKNIQYF.

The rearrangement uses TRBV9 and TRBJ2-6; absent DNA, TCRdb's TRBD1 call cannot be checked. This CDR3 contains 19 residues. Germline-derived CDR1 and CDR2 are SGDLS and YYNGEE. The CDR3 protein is CASSVAGTGGVAGANVLTF. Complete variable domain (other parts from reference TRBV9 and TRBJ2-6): DSGVTQTPKHLITATGQRVTLRCSPRSGDLSVYWYQQSLDQGLQFLIQYYNGEERAKGNILERFSAQQFPDLHSELNLSSLELGDSALYFCASSVAGTGGVAGANVLTFGAGSRLTVL.